This TCR beta chain is drawn from a study of T cell responses to AZD1222 COVID-19 vaccine. General study results and limits: Nearly half of spike-specific TCRs reportedly target unmutated variant regions. The donors showed a predominance of white British ancestry and of females, with possible underestimation of clonal diversity. Across spike, vaccine-associated CD4 TCRs were found, dominant at 160-218 and 743-854. Just 5 or 6 AZD1222 recipients tested seropositive at baseline.

As for this clone: Its antigen is still unknown.

Germline CDR1 SEHNR, CDR2 FQNEAQ (reference sequence). The CDR3 has 14 residues. Trimming shortened V by 4 bases and J by 4 bases, and 11 bases separated the two germline ends. Sequencing was performed with immunoSEQ multiplex PCR; in TCRdb, only in-frame clones are kept and a portion is missing. This sample has roughly 120,000 clones; roughly 87% occur once, and the top ten carry roughly 9.8%. The sequences come from peripheral blood, collected on day 0 of AZD1222 vaccination. This receptor was obtained from an adult in good health. The gene calls are TRBV7-9 and TRBJ1-5, with D perhaps TRBD1 (6 bases). CDR3 DNA: TGTGCCAGCAGCTACGGACAGCTTAATCAGCCCCAGCATTTT. It specifies CASSYGQLNQPQHF.